Below, one T cell receptor beta chain is given with its context. Antigen: not known. This entry belongs to a study of response to subunit inactivated influenza vaccine. Study-level findings and limits: The authors put forward the suggestion that each seasonal influenza vaccination may bring in only a limited number of new T cells.

TCRdb processed the RT-PCR reads anew with MiXCR; each CDR3 protein has one entry. This sample yields approximately 530,000 distinct CDR3 sequences, of which around 8% are seen a single time; about an eighth belongs to the top ten. The germline gives CDR1 MNHNS, CDR2 SASEGT. This CDR3 has 19 residues. The trim removed 4 bases at V and 1 base at J, leaving 9 bases unmatched. The rearrangement links TRBV6-1 to TRBJ2-6, with 11 bases matching TRBD2. This TCR derives from a man between 50 and 75 years old who received an inactivated influenza vaccine. The sequences come from PBMCs from blood, collected around 25 months after vaccination. The CDR3 nucleotides are TGTGCCAGCAGTGCTACCTCGACTAGCGGGGTTTCTGGGGCCAACGTCCTGACTTTC. Residues: CASSATSTSGVSGANVLTF.